Below, one T cell receptor beta chain is given with its context. Antigen: not known. The sample originates from a study of T cell responses to AZD1222 COVID-19 vaccine. Study-wide points: Repertoire collection took place solely once the T cell response had peaked.

Germline CDR1 is SGDLS and CDR2 is YYNGEE. The CDR3 has 18 residues. V lost 0 bases to trimming and J lost 6 bases, with 21 bases between them. Here immunoSEQ multiplex PCR was the method, and the copy in TCRdb shows in-frame clones only, minus some. The data contain approximately 76,000 clones, 88% of them singletons. The chain is built from TRBV9 and TRBJ1-4; possibly TRBD1 for D (5 bases). This sample comprised peripheral blood, obtained on day 0 of AZD1222 vaccination. The origin of this receptor is an adult in good health. For the CDR3, the DNA is TGTGCCAGCAGCGTAGGATTTAGGGGTCAGAATGAGGATGAAAAACTGTTTTTT. Translating gives CASSVGFRGQNEDEKLFF.